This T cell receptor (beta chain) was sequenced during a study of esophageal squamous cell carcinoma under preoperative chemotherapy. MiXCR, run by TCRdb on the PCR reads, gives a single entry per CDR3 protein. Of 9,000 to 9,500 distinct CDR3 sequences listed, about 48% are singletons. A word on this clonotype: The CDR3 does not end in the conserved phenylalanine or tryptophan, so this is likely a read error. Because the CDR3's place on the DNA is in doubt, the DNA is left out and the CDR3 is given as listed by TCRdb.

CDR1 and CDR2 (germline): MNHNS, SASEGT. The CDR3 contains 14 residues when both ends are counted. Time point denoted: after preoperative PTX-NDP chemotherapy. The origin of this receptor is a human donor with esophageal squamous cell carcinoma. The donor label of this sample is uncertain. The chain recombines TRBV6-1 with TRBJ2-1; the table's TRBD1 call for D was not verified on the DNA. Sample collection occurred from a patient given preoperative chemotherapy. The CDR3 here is CASSEITAWEYFGA.